The 18 T cell receptor beta chains listed next were all sequenced from one sample in a study of blood T cell repertoires in COVID-19. TCRdb's copy holds only in-frame clones and misses some; the assay was immunoSEQ multiplex PCR. Of about 240,000 clones listed, around 90% are singletons. Sample: peripheral blood. The receptors come from a woman aged 25 to 45 with acute or convalescent COVID-19.

The chain links TRBV11-3 to TRBJ2-2; D is unclear. This CDR3 is built from 14 residues. Between the trimmed V and J ends, which lost 5 bases and 6 bases, there was a span of 13 bases. CDR1 is SGHNT and CDR2 is YENEEA in the germline V gene. The DNA for the CDR3 is TGTGCCAGCAGCCCCTCTAATCATCCCGGGGAGCTGTTTTTT. This encodes CASSPSNHPGELFF.

This sequence joins TRBV27 and TRBJ2-7, with unresolved D. Trimming left V 6 bases short and J 3 bases short, with 6 bases between. Germline V CDR1 and CDR2: MNHEY, SMNVEV (reference sequence). The CDR3 has 11 amino acids. CDR3 loop: CASRRNYEQYF. As DNA, the CDR3 is TGTGCCAGCAGGAGAAACTACGAGCAGTACTTC.

The chain is built from TRBV30 and TRBJ1-5, with TRBD1 matching over 7 bases. With 3 bases clipped from V and 3 bases from J, the junction kept 2 bases outside the gene matches. CDR1 and CDR2 from the germline V gene are GTSNPN and SVGIG (reference sequence). This CDR3 is built from 13 residues. The CDR3 DNA is TGTGCCTGGAGGGGGACAGACAATCAGCCCCAGCATTTT. This translates into CAWRGTDNQPQHF.

The J gene is TRBJ2-2, the V gene TRBV28, with 16 bases aligning to TRBD2. Trimming cost V 2 bases and J 9 bases; bases outside gene matches: 9. The V gene's germline CDR1 is MDHEN and CDR2 SYDVKM. The CDR3 contains 18 residues. The DNA for the CDR3 is TGTGCCAGCAGTTTACGCAGAGGGACTAGCGGGAGGGACCGGGAGCTGTTTTTT. Protein: CASSLRRGTSGRDRELFF.

The CDR3 is CASSKSGNRGEQYF. The CDR3 DNA is TGTGCCAGCAGCAAGTCGGGAAATCGAGGGGAGCAGTACTTC. The V and J genes are TRBV11-1 and TRBJ2-7; D is possibly TRBD2 (5 bases). The CDR3 is 14 amino acids. The V and J ends lost 5 bases and 7 bases respectively, with 18 bases between them. The germline V gene has CDR1 SGHAT and CDR2 FQDESV (reference sequence).

This clone was picked up one time. V usage is TRBV7-2 and J usage is TRBJ2-3; D not resolved. Trimming left V 5 bases short and J 0 bases short, with 15 bases between. CDR3 size: 16 residues. Germline V lookup: CDR1 SGHTA, CDR2 FQGNSA. CDR3 residues: CASSEAPGISTDTQYF. The DNA for the CDR3 is TGTGCCAGCAGCGAAGCCCCAGGCATTAGCACAGATACGCAGTATTTT.

V and J are TRBV7-9 and TRBJ1-2; the D is unclear. The CDR3 totals 12 residues. Deletions cut 1 base from V and 13 bases from J, with 13 bases between. The V gene's germline CDR1 is SEHNR and CDR2 FQNEAQ (reference sequence). The DNA of the CDR3 is TGTGCCAGCAGCTTAGGAGAGCGACCCGGCACCTTC. Protein sequence: CASSLGERPGTF.

V gene TRBV7-9 combines with J gene TRBJ1-2; D unresolved. The CDR3 loop spans 14 amino acids. V lost 5 bases and J lost 3, with 13 bases in between. CDR1 and CDR2 from the germline V gene are SEHNR and FQNEAQ (reference sequence). CDR3 DNA: TGTGCCAGCAGCCCTAGCTGGAGTGACTATGGCTACACCTTC. Its translation is CASSPSWSDYGYTF.

This clone was observed a few times. The chain recombines TRBV30 with TRBJ1-2; D ambiguous. Germline V gives CDR1 GTSNPN, CDR2 SVGIG (reference sequence). This CDR3 contains 12 residues. The V and J ends lost 2 bases and 4 bases respectively, with 8 bases between them. CDR3 in DNA: TGTGCCTGGAGTTCCGGGTTCTATGGCTACACCTTC. As protein: CAWSSGFYGYTF.

V usage is TRBV15 and J usage is TRBJ1-6; a possible D gene is TRBD1 (5 bases). The CDR3 runs to 14 residues. Germline assignment: CDR1 LNHNV and CDR2 YYDKDF (reference sequence). V lost 0 bases to trimming and J lost 6 bases, with 6 bases between them. The CDR3 DNA is TGTGCCACCAGCAGAGACAGGGTTAATTCACCCCTCCACTTT. This sequence encodes CATSRDRVNSPLHF.

The rearrangement joins TRBV24-1 to TRBJ2-5, with D perhaps matching TRBD1 (5 bases). The CDR3 contains 13 residues. Trimming shortened V by 3 bases and J by 3 bases, and 7 bases separated the two germline ends. In germline, CDR1 is KGHDR, CDR2 SFDVKD. The CDR3 here is CATSDRQKETQYF. The CDR3 DNA reads as TGTGCCACCAGTGATAGACAGAAAGAGACCCAGTACTTC.

The rearrangement uses TRBV9 and TRBJ2-5; D is perhaps TRBD1 (5 bases). From germline, CDR1 is SGDLS and CDR2 YYNGEE. The CDR3 spans 14 residues. The V end was cut by 4 bases, the J end by 4 bases, with 14 bases between. CDR3 protein: CASSPDSLGETQYF. The CDR3, as DNA: TGTGCCAGCAGCCCCGACAGTCTGGGAGAGACCCAGTACTTC.

The chain employs TRBV27 and TRBJ1-6, with D possibly TRBD1 on 6 matching bases. The germline CDR1 and CDR2 sequences are MNHEY and SMNVEV (reference sequence). CDR3 length: 16 residues. The germline V and J ends were trimmed by 2 bases and 5 bases, with 13 bases remaining between them. The CDR3 here is CASSLQKQGNNSPLHF. The CDR3 DNA sequence: TGTGCCAGCAGTTTACAAAAACAGGGTAATAATTCACCCCTCCACTTT.

This rearrangement joins TRBV5-4 to TRBJ2-7; 8 bases align to TRBD2. Germline lookup yields CDR1 SGHNT and CDR2 YYREEE (reference sequence). The CDR3 is made up of 17 amino acids. The junction had 17 bases not matched to a gene; V was cut back by 4 bases and J by 5 bases. This CDR3 is CASSPGWRPAGVHEQYF. The CDR3 DNA reads TGTGCCAGCAGCCCCGGGTGGCGACCAGCGGGAGTCCACGAGCAGTACTTC.

A word on this clone: The identical CDR3 is also encoded by other nucleotide sequences in the sample. The J gene is TRBJ2-3, the V gene TRBV14; no firm D call. V lost 0 bases, J lost 3 bases, and 4 bases lay in between. Germline V CDR1 and CDR2: SGHDN, FVKESK. The CDR3 length is 13 residues. CDR3 region: CASSQDLTDTQYF. CDR3 DNA sequence: TGTGCCAGCAGCCAAGATCTTACAGATACGCAGTATTTT.

The chain uses TRBV11-3 and TRBJ2-7; D not certain. The V end was cut by 5 bases, the J end by 3 bases, with 11 bases between. CDR1 is SGHNT, CDR2 YENEEA, per germline. This CDR3 is 13 amino acids long. The CDR3 loop reads CASSQVALYEQYF. Written as DNA, the CDR3 is TGTGCCAGCAGCCAAGTTGCGCTCTACGAGCAGTACTTC.

The chain joins TRBV10-1 to TRBJ2-3; 7 bases align to TRBD1. The V and J ends lost 0 bases and 6 bases, in that order; junction bases with no gene match: 6. The germline gives CDR1 WNHNN, CDR2 SYGVQD (reference sequence). This CDR3 is 15 amino acids long. Written as DNA, the CDR3 is TGCGCCAGCAGTGAGTCGACAGGGCGGGTGGATACGCAGTATTTT. Translation gives CASSESTGRVDTQYF.

The rearrangement joins TRBV9 to TRBJ1-5; D gene unclear. Germline V lookup: CDR1 SGDLS, CDR2 YYNGEE. CDR3 length equals 14 residues. The V end was cut by 0 bases, the J end by 3 bases, with 7 bases between. The CDR3: CASSVAGYNQPQHF. In DNA form, the CDR3 reads TGTGCCAGCAGCGTAGCCGGGTACAATCAGCCCCAGCATTTT.